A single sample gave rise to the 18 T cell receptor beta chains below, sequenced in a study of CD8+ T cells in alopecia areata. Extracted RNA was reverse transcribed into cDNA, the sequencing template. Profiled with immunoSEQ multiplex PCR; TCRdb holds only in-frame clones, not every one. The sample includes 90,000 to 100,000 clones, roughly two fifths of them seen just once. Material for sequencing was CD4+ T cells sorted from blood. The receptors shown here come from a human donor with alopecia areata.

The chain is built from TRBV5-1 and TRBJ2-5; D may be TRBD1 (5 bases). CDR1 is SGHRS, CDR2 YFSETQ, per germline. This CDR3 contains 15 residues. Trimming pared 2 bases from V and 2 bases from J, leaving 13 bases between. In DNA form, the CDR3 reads TGCGCCAGCAGCTTAGACAGCCCCCGTCAAGAGACCCAGTACTTC. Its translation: CASSLDSPRQETQYF.

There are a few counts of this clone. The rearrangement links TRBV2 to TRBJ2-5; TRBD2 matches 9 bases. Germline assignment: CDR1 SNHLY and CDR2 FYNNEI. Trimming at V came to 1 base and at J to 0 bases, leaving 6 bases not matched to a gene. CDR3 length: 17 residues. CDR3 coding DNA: TGTGCCAGCAGTGAAGTTACGGGACTAGCAGACCAAGAGACCCAGTACTTC. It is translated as CASSEVTGLADQETQYF.

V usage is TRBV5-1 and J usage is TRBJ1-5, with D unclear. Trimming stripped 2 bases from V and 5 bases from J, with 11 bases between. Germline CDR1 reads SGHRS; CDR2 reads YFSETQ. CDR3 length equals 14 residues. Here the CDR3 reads CASSLGAGDQPQHF. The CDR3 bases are TGCGCCAGCAGCTTAGGTGCCGGTGATCAGCCCCAGCATTTT.

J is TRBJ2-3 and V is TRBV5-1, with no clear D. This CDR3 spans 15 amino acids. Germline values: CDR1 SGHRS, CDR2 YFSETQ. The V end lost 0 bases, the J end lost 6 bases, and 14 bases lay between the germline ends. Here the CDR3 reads CASSLGGPAVDTQYF. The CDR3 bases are TGCGCCAGCAGCTTGGGAGGACCCGCGGTGGATACGCAGTATTTT.

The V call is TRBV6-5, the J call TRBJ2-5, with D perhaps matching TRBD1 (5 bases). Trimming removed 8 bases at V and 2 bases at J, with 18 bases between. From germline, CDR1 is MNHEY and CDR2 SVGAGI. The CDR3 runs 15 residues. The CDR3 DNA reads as TGTGCCAGCCGGAAGGGGATGGGGATACAAGAGACCCAGTACTTC. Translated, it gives CASRKGMGIQETQYF.

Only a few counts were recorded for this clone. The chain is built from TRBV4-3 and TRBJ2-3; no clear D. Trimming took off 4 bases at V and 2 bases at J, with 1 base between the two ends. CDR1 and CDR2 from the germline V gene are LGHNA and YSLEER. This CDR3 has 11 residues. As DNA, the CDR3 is TGCGCCAGCAGCCTCACAGATACGCAGTATTTT. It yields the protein CASSLTDTQYF.

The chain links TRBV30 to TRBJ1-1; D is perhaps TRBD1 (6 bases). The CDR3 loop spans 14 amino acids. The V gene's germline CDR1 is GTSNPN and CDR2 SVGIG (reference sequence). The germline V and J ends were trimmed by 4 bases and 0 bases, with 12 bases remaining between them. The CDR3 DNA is TGTGCCTGGAACCTTGGACAGATGAACACTGAAGCTTTCTTT. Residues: CAWNLGQMNTEAFF.

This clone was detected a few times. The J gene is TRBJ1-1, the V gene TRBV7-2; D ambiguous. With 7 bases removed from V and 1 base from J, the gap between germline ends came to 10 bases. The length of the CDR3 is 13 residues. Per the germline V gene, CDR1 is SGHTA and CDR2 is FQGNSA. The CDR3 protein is CASIGLWNTEAFF. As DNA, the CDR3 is TGTGCCAGCATCGGGTTATGGAACACTGAAGCTTTCTTT.

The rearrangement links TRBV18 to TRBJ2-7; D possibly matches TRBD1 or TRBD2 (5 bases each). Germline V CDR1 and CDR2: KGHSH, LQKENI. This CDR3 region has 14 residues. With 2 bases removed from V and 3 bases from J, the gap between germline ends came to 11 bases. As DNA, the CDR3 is TGTGCCAGCTCACCAATGGGACCCCACTACGAGCAGTACTTC. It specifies CASSPMGPHYEQYF.

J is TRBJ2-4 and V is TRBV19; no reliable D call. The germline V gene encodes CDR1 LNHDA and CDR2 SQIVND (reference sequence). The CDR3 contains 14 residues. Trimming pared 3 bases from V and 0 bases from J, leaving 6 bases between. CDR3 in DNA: TGTGCCAGTAGTATCCGGAGAGCCAAAAACATTCAGTACTTC. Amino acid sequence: CASSIRRAKNIQYF.

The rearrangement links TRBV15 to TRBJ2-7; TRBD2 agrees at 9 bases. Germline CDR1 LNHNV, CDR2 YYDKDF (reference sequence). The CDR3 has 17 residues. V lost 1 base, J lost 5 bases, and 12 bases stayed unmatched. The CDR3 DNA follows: TGTGCCACCAGCAGAGGACAGATTAGCGGGAGAAATAACGAGCAGTACTTC. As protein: CATSRGQISGRNNEQYF.

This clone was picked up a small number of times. The CDR3 DNA reads as TGTGCCTGGAGTGTACGCGGAGGGGGAGGGGAGCAGTACTTC. Its translation: CAWSVRGGGGEQYF. The rearrangement uses TRBV30 and TRBJ2-7, with D possibly matching TRBD2 (7 bases). Between the trimmed V and J ends, which lost 0 bases and 7 bases, there was a span of 16 bases. This CDR3 comprises 14 residues. Germline lookup yields CDR1 GTSNPN and CDR2 SVGIG (reference sequence).

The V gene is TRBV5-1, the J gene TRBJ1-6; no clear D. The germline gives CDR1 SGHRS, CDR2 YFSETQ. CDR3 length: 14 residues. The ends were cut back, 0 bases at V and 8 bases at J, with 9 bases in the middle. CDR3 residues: CASSLGTDYSPLHF. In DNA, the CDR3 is TGCGCCAGCAGCTTGGGGACCGATTATTCACCCCTCCACTTT.

The CDR3 is CASRVRYEQYF. The CDR3 DNA reads as TGTGCCAGCAGAGTCCGTTACGAGCAGTACTTC. The chain uses TRBV25-1 and TRBJ2-7, with unresolved D. Trimming stripped 6 bases from V and 4 bases from J, with 7 bases between. The CDR3 sequence is 11 residues long. The germline gives CDR1 MGHDK, CDR2 SYGVNS.

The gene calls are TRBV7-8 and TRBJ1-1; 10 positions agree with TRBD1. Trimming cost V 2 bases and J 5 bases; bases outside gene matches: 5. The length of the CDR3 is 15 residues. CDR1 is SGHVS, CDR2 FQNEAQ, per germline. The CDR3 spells CASSLSRDRGTEAFF. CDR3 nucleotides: TGTGCCAGCAGCTTAAGTCGGGACAGGGGAACTGAAGCTTTCTTT.

CDR3 region: CASSPERTGSYNEQFF. The CDR3 DNA is TGCGCCAGCAGCCCAGAGCGGACTGGCTCCTACAATGAGCAGTTCTTC. The V call is TRBV4-1, the J call TRBJ2-1, with D perhaps matching TRBD2 (5 bases). CDR1 MGHRA and CDR2 YSYEKL come from the germline V gene. Deletions cut 4 bases from V and 0 bases from J, with 13 bases between. The CDR3 contains 16 residues.

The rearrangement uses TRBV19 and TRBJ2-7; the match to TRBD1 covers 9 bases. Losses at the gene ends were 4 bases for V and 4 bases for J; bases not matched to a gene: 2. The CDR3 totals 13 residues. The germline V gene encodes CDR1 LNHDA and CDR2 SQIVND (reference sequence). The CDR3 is CASSTGQGYEQYF. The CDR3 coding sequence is TGTGCCAGTAGTACGGGACAGGGATACGAGCAGTACTTC. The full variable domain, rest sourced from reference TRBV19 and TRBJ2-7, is DGGITQSPKYLFRKEGQNVTLSCEQNLNHDAMYWYRQDPGQGLRLIYYSQIVNDFQKGDIAEGYSVSREKKESFPLTVTSAQKNPTAFYLCASSTGQGYEQYFGPGTRLTVT.

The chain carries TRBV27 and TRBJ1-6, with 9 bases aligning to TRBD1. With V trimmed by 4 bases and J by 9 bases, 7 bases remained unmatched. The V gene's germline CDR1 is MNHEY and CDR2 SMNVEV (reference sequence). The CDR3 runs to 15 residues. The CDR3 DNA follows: TGTGCCAGCAGTTCGAGGGACAGGGATACTTCACCCCTCCACTTT. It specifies CASSSRDRDTSPLHF.